These 18 T cell receptor beta chains share one sample of origin, sequenced in a study of Ad26.COV2.S vaccination and SARS-CoV-2 variants. Using immunoSEQ multiplex PCR, the repertoire was profiled, and TCRdb retains in-frame clones only, with some absent. The table has about 400,000 clones, 85% to 90% seen once; the top ten hold less than 4%. Regarding treatment: roughly 19 received Ad26.COV2.S at low or high dose, single or two shots; about 5 received placebo; per-sample allocation not given. Samples came from day 63 after the first vaccine or placebo injection. Material: peripheral blood, obtained in a trial of Ad26.COV2.S vaccine versus placebo. The receptor source for this set is a person aged 18-65 years who received the Ad26.COV2.S COVID-19 vaccine or a placebo.

The chain carries TRBV6-1 and TRBJ2-3, with 10 nucleotides matching TRBD2. V lost 4 bases and J lost 2; bases outside the gene matches: 6. CDR3 size: 16 residues. Germline V CDR1 and CDR2: MNHNS, SASEGT. The CDR3, as DNA: TGTGCCAGCAGTGGCCAGCGGGGGGGGAACACAGATACGCAGTATTTT. Translating it yields CASSGQRGGNTDTQYF.

The rearrangement links TRBV27 to TRBJ1-2, with 9 bases identical to TRBD1. Germline V CDR1 and CDR2: MNHEY, SMNVEV (reference sequence). V was clipped by 6 bases and J by 5 bases; unmatched bases: 7. The CDR3 totals 14 residues. The CDR3 sequence: CASSLRDRAYGYTF. The CDR3 DNA reads as TGTGCCAGCAGCCTTAGGGACAGGGCTTATGGCTACACCTTC.

The chain recombines TRBV13 with TRBJ1-2; D gene ambiguous. Trimming cost V 1 base and J 3 bases, with 15 bases left between them. The V gene's germline CDR1 is PRHDT and CDR2 FYEKMQ (reference sequence). CDR3 length: 16 amino acids. The CDR3, as DNA: TGTGCCAGCAGCTTAGCGGTCCACAGCTTGGACTATGGCTACACCTTC. This translates into CASSLAVHSLDYGYTF.

The V and J genes are TRBV5-4 and TRBJ2-3; the D call may be TRBD1 or TRBD2 (5 bases each). The V and J ends lost 0 bases and 2 bases respectively, with 10 bases between them. Germline loops: CDR1 SGHNT, CDR2 YYREEE (reference sequence). The CDR3 is 15 residues long. The CDR3 DNA reads as TGTGCCAGCAGCTTGGGGGGACGTAACACAGATACGCAGTATTTT. This translates into CASSLGGRNTDTQYF.

This chain links TRBV5-6 with TRBJ2-5; D tentatively reads TRBD1 or TRBD2 (5 bases each). The germline V gene has CDR1 SGHDT and CDR2 YYEEEE. This CDR3 comprises 14 residues. V dropped 5 bases and J dropped 2 bases, with 13 bases sitting between them. CDR3 bases: TGTGCCAGCAGTCTCGGGTGGGGGCAAGAGACCCAGTACTTC. Its translation is CASSLGWGQETQYF.

This chain links TRBV7-9 with TRBJ2-7; D is perhaps TRBD1 or TRBD2 (6 bases each). Trimming removed 3 bases from V and 5 bases from J, with 17 bases in between. The CDR3 has 15 amino acids. CDR1 and CDR2 from the germline V gene are SEHNR and FQNEAQ (reference sequence). CDR3 sequence: CASSLRGGIRHEQYF. CDR3 sequence (DNA): TGTGCCAGCAGCTTGAGAGGGGGGATAAGACACGAGCAGTACTTC.

The chain is built from TRBV12-3 or TRBV12-4 and TRBJ1-4; D gene ambiguous. V shed 3 bases and J shed 12 bases, with 8 bases lying between them. This CDR3 contains 11 residues. The CDR3 spells CASSFNEELFF. Written as DNA, the CDR3 is TGTGCCAGCAGTTTTAATGAGGAACTGTTTTTT.

The chain couples TRBV18 to TRBJ2-2; the match to TRBD2 covers 7 bases. This CDR3 is 16 amino acids long. Germline V gene sequence: CDR1 KGHSH, CDR2 LQKENI. With V trimmed by 4 bases and J by 1 base, 6 bases remained unmatched. CDR3 amino acids: CASSLAERGNTGELFF. CDR3 in DNA: TGTGCCAGCTCACTCGCCGAGCGGGGGAACACCGGGGAGCTGTTTTTT. Using reference TRBV18 and TRBJ2-2 for the parts outside the CDR3, the full variable domain is NAGVMQNPRHLVRRRGQEARLRCSPMKGHSHVYWYRQLPEEGLKFMVYLQKENIIDESGMPKERFSAEFPKEGPSILRIQQVVRGDSAAYFCASSLAERGNTGELFFGEGSRLTVL.

The chain employs TRBV4-2 and TRBJ2-1; 9 positions match TRBD2. CDR1 and CDR2 from the germline V gene are LGHNA and YNFKEQ. There are 15 residues in the CDR3. Trimming took 1 base from V and 6 from J; bases not matched to a gene: 4. The CDR3 sequence: CASSQVSGGLNEQFF. CDR3 DNA sequence: TGTGCCAGCAGCCAAGTTAGCGGGGGACTCAATGAGCAGTTCTTC.

The rearrangement links TRBV19 to TRBJ2-5; the D gene is possibly TRBD2 (5 bases). Germline V gives CDR1 LNHDA, CDR2 SQIVND (reference sequence). The CDR3 spans 13 residues. Trimming left V 4 bases short and J 4 bases short, with 10 bases between. CDR3: CASSTGVRETQYF. The CDR3 DNA follows: TGTGCCAGTAGTACCGGGGTTCGAGAGACCCAGTACTTC.

The V and J genes are TRBV14 and TRBJ2-1; no clear D. Trimming cost V 1 base and J 10 bases, with 14 bases left between them. This CDR3 region has 14 residues. From germline, CDR1 is SGHDN and CDR2 FVKESK. CDR3 residues: CASSQGHPRREQFF. The CDR3 DNA is TGTGCCAGCAGCCAAGGACATCCAAGGCGCGAGCAGTTCTTC.

In this sample, this clone turned up a few times. The chain joins TRBV19 to TRBJ1-6; 7 bases map to TRBD1. Unmatched junction bases numbered 5, after V lost 5 bases and J lost 10 bases. The CDR3 totals 13 residues. CDR1 and CDR2 (germline): LNHDA, SQIVND (reference sequence). DNA for the CDR3: TGTGCCAGTAGTCCCACAGGGGACTCACCCCTCCACTTT. Amino acids: CASSPTGDSPLHF. Drawing the rest from reference TRBV19 and TRBJ1-6, the complete variable domain is DGGITQSPKYLFRKEGQNVTLSCEQNLNHDAMYWYRQDPGQGLRLIYYSQIVNDFQKGDIAEGYSVSREKKESFPLTVTSAQKNPTAFYLCASSPTGDSPLHFGNGTRLTVT.

J is TRBJ2-7 and V is TRBV19; the D gene is possibly TRBD2 (7 bases). The germline V gene has CDR1 LNHDA and CDR2 SQIVND (reference sequence). Between the trimmed V and J ends, which lost 3 bases and 0 bases, there was a span of 9 bases. The CDR3 contains 14 residues. CDR3 nucleotides: TGTGCCAGTAGTATGGCGGGGGCCTCCTACGAGCAGTACTTC. Its translation: CASSMAGASYEQYF.

This clone came up a few times. The rearrangement joins TRBV3-1 (or the pseudogene TRBV3-2) to TRBJ2-2, with 7 nucleotides matching TRBD1. The CDR3 extends over 15 amino acids. In germline, CDR1 is LGHDT, CDR2 YNNKEL (reference sequence). The J segment lost 1 base and the V segment lost 1 base, leaving 0 bases of the junction unmatched. CDR3 coding DNA: TGTGCCAGCAGCCAAGGGACAGGGAACACCGGGGAGCTGTTTTTT. This translates into CASSQGTGNTGELFF.

The genes are TRBV7-3 and TRBJ2-3; D is ambiguous. The CDR3 is made up of 14 amino acids. V was shortened by 5 bases and J by 2 bases, with 11 bases between the two germline ends. Germline V gives CDR1 SGHTA, CDR2 FQGTGA. In DNA form, the CDR3 reads TGTGCCAGCAGCCCACAATTTTTCACAGATACGCAGTATTTT. Translating gives CASSPQFFTDTQYF. The full variable domain, its missing parts supplied by reference TRBV7-3 and TRBJ2-3, is GAGVSQTPSNKVTEKGKYVELRCDPISGHTALYWYRQSLGQGPEFLIYFQGTGAADDSGLPNDRFFAVRPEGSVSTLKIQRTERGDSAVYLCASSPQFFTDTQYFGPGTRLTVL.

V and J are TRBV19 and TRBJ2-3; 10 positions match TRBD1. Germline CDR1 reads LNHDA; CDR2 reads SQIVND (reference sequence). This CDR3 has 14 amino acids. J gave up 4 bases and V 6 bases, and 4 bases lay outside the gene matches. DNA of the CDR3: TGTGCCAGTAGAGACAGGGGGCTCCCAGATACGCAGTATTTT. Translated, it gives CASRDRGLPDTQYF.

The CDR3 loop is CASSYSVGNNSPLHF. CDR3 DNA sequence: TGTGCCAGCAGTTACTCGGTCGGGAACAACTCACCCCTCCACTTT. The genes are TRBV6-5 and TRBJ1-6, with D hard to call. Germline V CDR1 and CDR2: MNHEY, SVGAGI. The length of the CDR3 is 15 residues. V shed 0 bases and J shed 10 bases, with 13 bases lying between them.

The genes are TRBV5-1 and TRBJ2-7; TRBD1 matches at 9 bases. The CDR3 runs to 15 residues. Germline V gives CDR1 SGHRS, CDR2 YFSETQ. V shed 4 bases, J shed 6 bases, and the junction held 11 bases outside the gene matches. The CDR3 nucleotides read TGCGCCAGCAGCATGACAGGGGGGACGGTTGGCGAGCAGTACTTC. Translated: CASSMTGGTVGEQYF.